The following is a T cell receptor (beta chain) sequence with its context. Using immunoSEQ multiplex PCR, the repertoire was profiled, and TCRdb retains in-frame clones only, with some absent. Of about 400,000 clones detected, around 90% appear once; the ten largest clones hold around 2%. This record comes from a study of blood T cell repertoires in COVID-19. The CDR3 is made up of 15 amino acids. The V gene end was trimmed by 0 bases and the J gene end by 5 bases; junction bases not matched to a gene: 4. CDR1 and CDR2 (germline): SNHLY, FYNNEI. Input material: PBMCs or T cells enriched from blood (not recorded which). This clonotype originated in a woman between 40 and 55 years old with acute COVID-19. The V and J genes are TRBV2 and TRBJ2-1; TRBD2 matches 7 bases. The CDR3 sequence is CASSEARDYNNEQFF. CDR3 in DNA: TGTGCCAGCAGTGAAGCTCGGGACTACAACAATGAGCAGTTCTTC.